The source of this T cell receptor beta chain is a study of identical twins. Points from the study as a whole: Model-predicted out-of-frame TCR alpha sharing fell below observed values in monozygotic twins. These conclusions were based on statistical analysis (cross-sectional, not following the same donors).

V was cut by 9 bases and J by 2 bases, with 16 bases left in between. The V gene's germline CDR1 is SGHAT and CDR2 FQDESV (reference sequence). This CDR3 comprises 14 residues. TCRdb recomputed calls from the 5' RACE reads with MiXCR, one row per CDR3 protein. The repertoire has some 1,600,000 distinct CDR3 sequences, about 32% of them found once; the top ten carry around 0.25%. A remark on this clonotype: Antigen: not known.

Source material: cord blood. The genes are TRBV11-1 and TRBJ2-5; D perhaps matches TRBD2 (5 bases). The receptor comes from a newborn girl in good health. The CDR3 region has the DNA TGTGCCAGTGGCGGGCCGGGAATACAAGAGACCCAGTACTTC. Translating gives CASGGPGIQETQYF.